This T cell receptor (beta chain) was found in a study of cytomegalovirus exposure and HLA in healthy donors (dated by TCRdb to the late 2010s). At the level of the whole study: An earlier analysis of several hundred of the donors reported 250 to 350 Gb of sequence data and 95 million to 140 million unique TCR beta sequences obtained from some 170 million T cells. Along with the approximately 620-subject first cohort, a separate validation cohort of 120 different subjects was used. Across 398 genotyped donors of the cohort, an average of approximately 220,000 unique TCR beta nucleotide sequences per donor were sequenced, and 15% to 20% of those sequences were non-productive. Donor age, sex, ethnicity and CMV serostatus were compiled together with the repertoire data. Genome-wide SNP genotypes for about 55% of the roughly 670 donors were used in a later genetic analysis, which treated that subset as a discovery cohort. The study aimed to test whether signatures of past pathogen exposure could be identified by cataloging public T cell receptors. Around 320 gigabases of sequencing data and tens of millions of unique TCR sequences were included in an early release covering about 620 HLA-typed donors. The study profiled the T cell repertoires of hundreds of subjects by immunosequencing and related them to cytomegalovirus serostatus. High-throughput TCR immunosequencing, statistical association of individual TCRs with disease status, and machine learning were combined to predict cytomegalovirus infection status. Of the roughly 400 genotyped donors, approximately 80% fell in the genetic ancestry cluster associated with self-reported Caucasian donors. Typing coverage differed by locus: A, B, C, DRB1 and DQB1 were typed in roughly 620-640 donors, DQA1 in about 560, DPA1 in 600 to 610, and DPB1 in 400 to 490. An earlier analysis of 587 of the donors used high-throughput TCR beta sequencing to judge whether each TCR beta V gene segment behaved as functional or pseudogenic. About five DR-DQ haplotypes were handled as single units for association and clustering because linkage in the cohort was strong. In a later analysis, previously published TCR beta repertoires from about 670 donors were re-analyzed and high-resolution HLA genotyping was added so that TCR occurrence patterns could be studied. Every repertoire in the discovery cohort had been generated on one and the same sequencing platform. The later analysis used no new phenotypic data to find candidate immune exposures, relying instead on TCR beta sequences and their occurrence across donors. Class I and class II HLA loci were covered by the typing at four-digit resolution. The research as a whole found: A further reported finding was that TCR beta sequences accurately predicted the HLA-A and HLA-B alleles for most subjects in the first cohort. An association between a missense DCLRE1C variant and V-gene and J-gene trimming of TCR beta chains was found in a later genetic analysis and replicated in an independent cohort. Broadly in line with IMGT annotations, most TCR beta V segments showed up in productive rearrangements about 87% or about 30% of the time in an earlier analysis of a few hundred of the donors. Because the 87-base-pair reads could not distinguish some IMGT-functional V segments, including TRBV6-2 and TRBV6-3, those segments were excluded. The authors suggested that the approach could potentially be extended to other disease states and immunological phenotypes. Compared with the approximately 670-donor mean, donors in an Asian-associated ancestry cluster had fewer N-insertions in productive TCRs, according to a later genetic analysis. Most TCR sequences were seen in very few donors, while some public TCRs were found in many individuals. This cohort had only TCR beta chains sequenced, and the lack of alpha or paired-chain data limited which features could be detected. A group of highly shared sequence variants was considered likely to be a technical artifact of the sequencing pipeline. Most CMV-associated TCR beta chains appeared to be HLA-restricted in a later analysis, and the HLA associations seemed to be driven largely by CMV exposure. In a later analysis, HLA-associated TCR beta chains showed more clonal expansion and lower generation probabilities than non-associated chains that were equally common. A later analysis associated roughly 17,000 TCR beta sequences with specific HLA alleles at a false discovery rate of 0.05. In vitro tests confirmed that a few of the cytomegalovirus-associated TCR beta chains recognize cytomegalovirus antigens. Because some donors lacked HLA typing at each locus, the association tests relied only on the typed subset. Immune exposure information for the cohort was limited to CMV serostatus. Assigning TCR associations to individual alleles was difficult when HLA alleles, especially DR and DQ, strongly co-occurred. Correlated functional status among segregating V segments might reflect linkage disequilibrium, but an unknown experimental factor could not be ruled out. In a later analysis, the rate of TCR association differed among HLA loci, with DRB1 alleles having the most associated TCRs and HLA-C alleles having the fewest. Because counts were too low, some 17 rarely observed V segments, including chromosome 9 orphons, were left out of the earlier analysis of approximately 500 of the donors. In the study, approximately 160 TCR beta chains were listed as associated with cytomegalovirus. Several of the top co-occurrence clusters appeared to be linked to parvovirus B19, influenza, CMV and Epstein-Barr virus, according to a later analysis. Roughly uniform sequencing depth across donors was assumed in presence/absence analyses, although this assumption may not hold. The classifier was reported to diagnose cytomegalovirus status with high specificity and sensitivity in both the original and validation cohorts.

The V end loses 1 base and the J end loses 3 bases, and a stretch of 15 bases separates them. From a lookup of the germline V gene, CDR1 and CDR2 are SGHTA and FQGTGA. Its CDR3 holds 16 amino acids, cysteine through phenylalanine. CDR3 DNA only is kept here, 48 bases in frame from base 1. Library construction relied on the immunoSEQ multiplex PCR assay. For the multiplex PCR, a mixture combining 60 forward primers for TCR Vbeta segments and 13 reverse primers for TCR Jbeta segments was used. The CDR3 region of rearranged TCR beta genes was amplified from genomic DNA with a multiplex PCR assay. The amplified TCR beta libraries were sequenced on the Illumina HiSeq System as 87-base-pair reads. Per the source publication's procedure: In a later analysis, tens of millions of unique TCR beta chains were counted across the 650 to 750 repertoires, and around 11 million of these chains were shared by at least two donors. To remove PCR and sequencing errors, raw reads were error-corrected and collapsed into unique sequences using a nearest-neighbor algorithm that merged closely related sequences. CDR3 sequences were aligned to IMGT reference sequences to assign V, D and J gene segments. For a sequence to be retained, at least a six-nucleotide match to both a V gene segment and a J gene segment was required. Rearrangements were called productive when the CDR3 lacked stop codons and stayed in frame with V and J; all others were non-productive. Following IMGT convention, CDR3 was defined as the stretch from the second conserved V-encoded cysteine to the conserved J-encoded phenylalanine. Sequences without an unambiguous match to a single V gene segment were excluded from the earlier analysis of about 600 of the donors. In an earlier analysis of 587 of the donors, V segments were called functional above 56.7% productive rearrangements and were called segregating when the between-donor standard deviation exceeded 5%. To diagnose cytomegalovirus status from the catalog of TCR beta chain sequences, a statistical classification framework was built. In a later analysis, TCR nucleotide sequences were compared against IMGT/GENE-DB human TR gene sequences so that V and J genes could be assigned. Using the TCRdist pipeline, a later analysis assigned CDR3 sequences along with most-parsimonious VDJ recombination scenarios. In a later analysis, each TCR beta chain was defined by its CDR3 amino acid sequence together with its V-gene family, and reads lacking a unique V-gene family were excluded. In a later analysis, approximately 590 highly shared, low-generation-probability nucleotide sequences were removed to address suspected cross-contamination and a sequencing artifact. A later analysis calculated a clonal expansion index for each public chain from normalized within-repertoire ranks of inferred template counts. In a later analysis, generation probabilities were computed with a VDJ recombination model fitted to out-of-frame rearrangements, and the resulting probabilities were checked against IGoR. Hypergeometric tests were used in a later analysis to score TCR-TCR, TCR-HLA and TCR-CMV co-occurrence, with a repertoire-size bias correction applied to the TCR pairs. A later analysis estimated false discovery rates by permuting HLA or CMV assignments 20 times. In a later analysis, co-occurring TCRs were grouped using DBSCAN, and TCRdist sequence similarity was added for clustering within HLA-allele-positive subsets. For co-occurrence clustering, repertoires with fewer than 30,000 or more than 120,000 public chains were excluded, along with roughly 5 repertoires with anomalous nucleotide sharing. This is the immuneACCESS table as TCRdb keeps it, with only in-frame sequences that have V and J called. A part of the clones is gone; compared with another copy, unresolved V genes explain less than half, and the rest is unexplained. V and J calls plus clone size are reproduced from that table; the DNA served to infer D and trimming. The table kept for this sample lists fewer than 85,000 clones. Roughly 4.7% of the sample is in the top ten clones.

On this clone itself: Its antigen is unknown.

The cohort was made up of approximately 670 healthy bone marrow donors. Cohort members were all nominally healthy when sampled, although unrecorded immune exposures were likely present. The donor was CMV seropositive and belonged to the group of about 290 seropositive cohort members. A peripheral blood sample was collected from each donor, and TCR beta sequencing was performed on peripheral blood mononuclear cells. The Qiagen DNeasy Blood Extraction Kit was used to extract genomic DNA from the blood cell samples. This TCR was sampled from a woman aged 40 to 50 in good health and CMV-seropositive. The source material was PBMCs. Recombination connected TRBV7-3 to TRBJ1-1; matching of 6 bases hints at TRBD1 as the D gene. Read as DNA, the sequence is TGTGCCAGCAGCTTAAAAGGCCCCTCAGGGGACACTGAAGCTTTCTTT. It translates as CASSLKGPSGDTEAFF.